This T cell receptor beta chain was captured by sequencing in a study of beta chain features in type 1 diabetes. Study-level findings and limits: For TCRB rearrangement, an influence of HLA type remained unresolved here.

The investigators reverse transcribed all of the isolated RNA, so they sequenced expressed TCRB transcripts. Measured with immunoSEQ multiplex PCR; TCRdb has only the in-frame clones, and not every one. The sample contains some 150,000 clones, around 7% of which appear only once. One heparinised draw, averaging roughly 100 mL, was taken per donor. By way of CD45RO/CCR7/CD25/CD127/CD95/CD27, the CD4+ regulatory, stem cell-like memory, central memory and naive cells were sorted. Purity of each sorted population was above 95%. This clone was recorded a few times. What it recognizes is unknown. The CDR3 is 13 residues long. The germline CDR1 and CDR2 sequences are LGHNA and YSLEER. The ends were cut back, 11 bases at V and 4 bases at J, with 18 bases in the middle.

This chain joins TRBV4-3 and TRBJ2-7; D might be TRBD2 (5 bases). The sample comprised central memory CD4+ T cells from blood. The TCR was taken from a woman aged 25 to 39 in good health. CDR3 DNA sequence: TGCGCCCCAAACCGCGGAGGCGGGTACGAGCAGTACTTC. The encoded protein is CAPNRGGGYEQYF.